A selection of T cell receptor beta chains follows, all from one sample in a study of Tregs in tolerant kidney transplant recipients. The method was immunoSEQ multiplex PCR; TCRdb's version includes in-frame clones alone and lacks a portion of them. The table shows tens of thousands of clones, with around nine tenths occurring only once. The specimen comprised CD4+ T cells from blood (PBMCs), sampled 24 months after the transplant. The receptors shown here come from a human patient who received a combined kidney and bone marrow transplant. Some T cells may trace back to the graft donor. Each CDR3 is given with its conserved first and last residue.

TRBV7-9,CASSFRPDGNSPLHF
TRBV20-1,CSASPGSEQFF
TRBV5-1,CASSLGGQSDEKLFF
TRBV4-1,CASSQEFLTGGPHEQYF
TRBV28,CASRPGGAGGHYEQYF
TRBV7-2,CASSLAIIYEQYF
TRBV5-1,CASSLAISTDTQYF
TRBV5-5,CASSLAGAGTEAFF
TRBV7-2,CASSPKSGVPKEQYF
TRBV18,CASSPGTGTNVLTF
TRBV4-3,CASSQRERETQYF
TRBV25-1,CASRERGADTQYF
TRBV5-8,CASSLIHSNQPQHF
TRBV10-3,CAISGDTSTDTQYF
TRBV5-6,CASSLAREGLGKNIQYF
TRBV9,CASSAGHKSTDTQYF
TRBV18,CASSPANYNEQFF
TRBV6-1,CASSEMVTGGNGYTF
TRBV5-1,CASSFPLAGAPDTQYF
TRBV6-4,CASSVLAGATGELFF
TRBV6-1,CASPFGGGHNEQFF
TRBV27,CASSFWAGELHNEQFF
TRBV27,CASGEFRGTNEKLFF
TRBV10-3,CAISDISMNTGELFF
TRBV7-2,CASSFLDTQYF
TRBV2,CASSEPSQPQHF
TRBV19,CASSRRHASTDTQYF
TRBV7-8,CASRYRVWDTEAFF
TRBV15,CATSTLLTGTSSSEQYF
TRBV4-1,CASSRGLAVHEQFF
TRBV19,CASSYGDSYNEQFF
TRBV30,CAWSVGKTASYEQYF
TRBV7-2,CASSFLDEQYF
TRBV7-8,CASSPALLAGANTGELFF
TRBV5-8,CASSLRTGGSYNSPLHF
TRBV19,CASSPTSGGADEQFF
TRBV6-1,CASREVVGNTGPQHF
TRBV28,CASSSLRRAESPLHF
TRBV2,CASSELQINTEAFF
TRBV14,CASSQGLAYEQYF